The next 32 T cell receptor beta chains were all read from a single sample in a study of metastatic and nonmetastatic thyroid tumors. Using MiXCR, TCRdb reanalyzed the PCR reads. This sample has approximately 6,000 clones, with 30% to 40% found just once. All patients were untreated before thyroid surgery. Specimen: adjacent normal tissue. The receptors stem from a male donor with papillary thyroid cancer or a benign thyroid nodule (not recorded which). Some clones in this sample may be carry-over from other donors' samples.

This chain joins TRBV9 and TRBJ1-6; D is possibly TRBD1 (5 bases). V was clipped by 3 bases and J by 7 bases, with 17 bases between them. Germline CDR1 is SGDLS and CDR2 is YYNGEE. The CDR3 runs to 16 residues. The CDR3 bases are TGTGCCAGCAGCGCACACCCTGGGAGGGGCAATTCACCCCTCCACTTT. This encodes CASSAHPGRGNSPLHF.

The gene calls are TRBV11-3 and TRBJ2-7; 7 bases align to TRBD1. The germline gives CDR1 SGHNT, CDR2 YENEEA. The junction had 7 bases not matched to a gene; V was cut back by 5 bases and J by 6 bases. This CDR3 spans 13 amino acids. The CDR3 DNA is TGTGCCAGCAGCCCCGGGACAGTGGTCGAGCAGTACTTC. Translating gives CASSPGTVVEQYF. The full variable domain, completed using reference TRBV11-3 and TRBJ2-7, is EAGVVQSPRYKIIEKKQPVAFWCNPISGHNTLYWYLQNLGQGPELLIRYENEEAVDDSQLPKDRFSAERLKGVDSTLKIQPAELGDSAVYLCASSPGTVVEQYFGPGTRLTVT.

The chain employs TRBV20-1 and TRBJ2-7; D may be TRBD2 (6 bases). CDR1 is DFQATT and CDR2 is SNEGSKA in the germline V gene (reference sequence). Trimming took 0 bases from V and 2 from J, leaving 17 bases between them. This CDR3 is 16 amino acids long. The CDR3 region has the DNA TGCAGTGCTAGAGACAATCGAGAGGGAGGCACCTACGAGCAGTACTTC. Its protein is CSARDNREGGTYEQYF.

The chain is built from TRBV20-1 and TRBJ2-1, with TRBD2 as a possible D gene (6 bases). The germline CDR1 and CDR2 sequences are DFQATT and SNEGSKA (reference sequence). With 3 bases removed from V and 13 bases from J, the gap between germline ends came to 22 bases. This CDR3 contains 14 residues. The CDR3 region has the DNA TGCAGTGCTAGCTTATCGGCGGGACCGGACATACAGTTCTTC. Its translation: CSASLSAGPDIQFF.

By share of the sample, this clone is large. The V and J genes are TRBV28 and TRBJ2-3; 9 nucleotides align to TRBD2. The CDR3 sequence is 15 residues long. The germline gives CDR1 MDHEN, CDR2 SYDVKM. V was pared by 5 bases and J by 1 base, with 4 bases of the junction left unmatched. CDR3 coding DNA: TGTGCCAGCAGTCCGCGGGGGGGAGGCACAGATACGCAGTATTTT. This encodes CASSPRGGGTDTQYF.

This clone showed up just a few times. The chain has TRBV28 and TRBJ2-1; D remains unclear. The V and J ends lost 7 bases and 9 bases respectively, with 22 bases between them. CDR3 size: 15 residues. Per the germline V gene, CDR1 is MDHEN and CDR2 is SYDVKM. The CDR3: CASILAWSLSGEQFF. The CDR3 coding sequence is TGTGCCAGCATTCTGGCGTGGTCTCTTTCCGGTGAGCAGTTCTTC.

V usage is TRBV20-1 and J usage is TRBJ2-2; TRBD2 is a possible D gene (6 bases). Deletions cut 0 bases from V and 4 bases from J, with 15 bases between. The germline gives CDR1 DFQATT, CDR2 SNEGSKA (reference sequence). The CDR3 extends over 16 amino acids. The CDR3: CSARDPPGAGTGELFF. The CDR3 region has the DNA TGCAGTGCTAGAGATCCCCCGGGAGCGGGCACCGGGGAGCTGTTTTTT.

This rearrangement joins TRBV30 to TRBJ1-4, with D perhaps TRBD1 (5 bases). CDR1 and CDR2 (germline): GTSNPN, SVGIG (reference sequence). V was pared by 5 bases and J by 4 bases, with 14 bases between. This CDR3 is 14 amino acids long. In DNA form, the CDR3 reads TGTGCCTGGGGGGCCGCATCTCATAATGAAAAACTGTTTTTT. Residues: CAWGAASHNEKLFF.

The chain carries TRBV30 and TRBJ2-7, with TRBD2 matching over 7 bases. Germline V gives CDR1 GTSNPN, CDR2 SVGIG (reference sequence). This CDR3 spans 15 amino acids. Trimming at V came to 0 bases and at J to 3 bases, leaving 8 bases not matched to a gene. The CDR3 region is CAWSVGAGRSYEQYF. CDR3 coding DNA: TGTGCCTGGAGTGTTGGAGCGGGAAGGAGCTACGAGCAGTACTTC.

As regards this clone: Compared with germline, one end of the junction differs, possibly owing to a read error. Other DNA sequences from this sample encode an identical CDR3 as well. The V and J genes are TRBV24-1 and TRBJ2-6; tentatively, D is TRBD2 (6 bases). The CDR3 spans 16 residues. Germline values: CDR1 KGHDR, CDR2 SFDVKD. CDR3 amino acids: CASSPGLRSGANVLTF. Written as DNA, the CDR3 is TGTGCCTCTTCCCCGGGACTCCGCTCTGGGGCAAACGTACTGACTTTT.

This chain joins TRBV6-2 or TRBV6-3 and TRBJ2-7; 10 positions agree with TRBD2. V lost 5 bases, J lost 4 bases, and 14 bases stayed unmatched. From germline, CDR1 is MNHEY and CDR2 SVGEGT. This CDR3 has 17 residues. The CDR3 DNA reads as TGTGCCAGCAGTACCCGACTATCTAGCGGGAGACGTTACGAGCAGTACTTC. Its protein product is CASSTRLSSGRRYEQYF.

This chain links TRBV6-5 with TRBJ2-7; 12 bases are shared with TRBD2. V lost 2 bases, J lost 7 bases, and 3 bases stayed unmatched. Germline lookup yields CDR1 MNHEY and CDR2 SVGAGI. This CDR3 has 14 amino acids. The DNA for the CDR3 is TGTGCCAGCAGTTACGGAACTAGCGGGAGGGAGCAGTACTTC. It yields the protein CASSYGTSGREQYF.

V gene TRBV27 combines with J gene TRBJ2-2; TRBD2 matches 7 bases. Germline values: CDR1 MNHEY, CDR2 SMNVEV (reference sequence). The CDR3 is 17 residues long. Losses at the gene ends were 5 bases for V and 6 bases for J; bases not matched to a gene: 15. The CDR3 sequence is CASSQTSCGVTAGELFF. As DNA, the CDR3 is TGTGCCAGCAGTCAGACTAGCTGTGGAGTAACAGCCGGGGAGCTGTTTTTT.

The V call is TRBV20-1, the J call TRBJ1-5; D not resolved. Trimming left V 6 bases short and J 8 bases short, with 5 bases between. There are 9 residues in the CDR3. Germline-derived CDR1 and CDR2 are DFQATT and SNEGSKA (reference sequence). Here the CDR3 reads CSAGEPQHF. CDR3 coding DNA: TGCAGTGCGGGAGAGCCCCAGCATTTT.

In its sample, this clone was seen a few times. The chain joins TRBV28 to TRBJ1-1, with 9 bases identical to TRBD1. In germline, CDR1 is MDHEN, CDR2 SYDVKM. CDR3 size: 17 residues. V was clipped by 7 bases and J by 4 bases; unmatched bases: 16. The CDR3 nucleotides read TGTGCCAGCAACAGCATCCGACAGGGGGTGTATAGCACTGAAGCTTTCTTT. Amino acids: CASNSIRQGVYSTEAFF.

The DNA for the CDR3 is TGTGCCAGCTCCATTGCGGACACTGAAGCTTTCTTT. This translates into CASSIADTEAFF. This chain joins TRBV6-1 and TRBJ1-1, with D hard to call. V lost 8 bases, J lost 3 bases, and 10 bases lay in between. CDR1 is MNHNS and CDR2 is SASEGT in the germline V gene. CDR3 length equals 12 residues.

The chain's CDR3 is CASSPDRGYGYTF. The DNA for the CDR3 is TGTGCCAGCAGCCCAGACAGGGGTTATGGCTACACCTTC. J is TRBJ1-2 and V is TRBV12-3 or TRBV12-4, with 8 bases aligning to TRBD1. Trimming at V came to 6 bases and at J to 5 bases, leaving 5 bases not matched to a gene. CDR3 length equals 13 residues.

The CDR3 DNA reads TGTGCCAGCAGGACAGGGGGCGAGCAGTACTTC. Translating gives CASRTGGEQYF. The V gene is TRBV6-4, the J gene TRBJ2-7, with TRBD1 identical over 9 bases. The CDR3 runs 11 residues. The germline CDR1 and CDR2 sequences are MRHNA and SNTAGT. The V gene end was trimmed by 6 bases and the J gene end by 6 bases; junction bases not matched to a gene: 0.

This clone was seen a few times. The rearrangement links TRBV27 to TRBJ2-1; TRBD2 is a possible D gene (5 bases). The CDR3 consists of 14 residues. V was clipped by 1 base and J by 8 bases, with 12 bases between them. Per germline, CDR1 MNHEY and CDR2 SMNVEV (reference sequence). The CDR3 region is CASSLYTREDEQFF. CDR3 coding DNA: TGTGCCAGCAGTTTATACACTAGAGAGGATGAGCAGTTCTTC.

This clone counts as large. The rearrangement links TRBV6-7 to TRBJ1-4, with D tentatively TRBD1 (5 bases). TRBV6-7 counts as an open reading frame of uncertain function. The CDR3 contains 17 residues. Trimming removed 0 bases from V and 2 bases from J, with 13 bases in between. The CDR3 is CASSYSDRGMTNEKLFF. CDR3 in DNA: TGTGCCAGCAGTTACTCGGATCGGGGGATGACTAATGAAAAACTGTTTTTT.

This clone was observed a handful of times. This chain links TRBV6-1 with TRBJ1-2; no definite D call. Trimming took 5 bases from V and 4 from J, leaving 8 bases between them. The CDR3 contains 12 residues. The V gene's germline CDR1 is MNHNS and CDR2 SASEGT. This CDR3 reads CASSQMIYGYTF. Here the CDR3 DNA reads TGTGCCAGCAGTCAGATGATCTATGGCTACACCTTC.

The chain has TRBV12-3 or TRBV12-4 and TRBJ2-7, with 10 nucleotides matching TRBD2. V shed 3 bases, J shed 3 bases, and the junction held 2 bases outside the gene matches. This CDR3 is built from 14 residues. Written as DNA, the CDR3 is TGTGCCAGCAGTTTCCGGACTAGCGGCTACGAGCAGTACTTC. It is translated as CASSFRTSGYEQYF.

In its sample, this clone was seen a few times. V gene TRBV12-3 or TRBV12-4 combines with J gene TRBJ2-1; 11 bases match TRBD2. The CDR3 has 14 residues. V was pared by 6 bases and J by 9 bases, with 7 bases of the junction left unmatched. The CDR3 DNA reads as TGTGCCAGCAGCTATAGCGGGGGGGTCTCTGAGCAGTTCTTC. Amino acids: CASSYSGGVSEQFF.

The CDR3 reads CASSGTGFGYTF. CDR3 DNA sequence: TGTGCCAGCAGCGGGACAGGATTCGGCTACACCTTC. The rearrangement joins TRBV12-3 or TRBV12-4 to TRBJ1-2; TRBD1 agrees at 8 bases. The CDR3 has 12 residues. V trimming: 6 bases; J trimming: 8 bases; junction bases outside the gene matches: 5.

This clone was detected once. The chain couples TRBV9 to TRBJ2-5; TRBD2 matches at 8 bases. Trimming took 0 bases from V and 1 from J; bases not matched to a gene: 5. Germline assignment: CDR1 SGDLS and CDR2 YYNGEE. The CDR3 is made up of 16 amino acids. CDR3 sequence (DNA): TGTGCCAGCAGCGTAGTGGCCGGGGGGGGCCAAGAGACCCAGTACTTC. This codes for CASSVVAGGGQETQYF.

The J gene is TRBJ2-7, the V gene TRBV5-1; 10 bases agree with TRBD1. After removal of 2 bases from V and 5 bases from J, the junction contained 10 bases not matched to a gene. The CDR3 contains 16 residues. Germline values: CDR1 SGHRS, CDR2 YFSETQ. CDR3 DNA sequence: TGCGCCAGCAGCTTTTCTCCCGGGACAGGGGCCGACGAGCAGTACTTC. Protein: CASSFSPGTGADEQYF. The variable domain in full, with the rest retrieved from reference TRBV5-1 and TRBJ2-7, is KAGVTQTPRYLIKTRGQQVTLSCSPISGHRSVSWYQQTPGQGLQFLFEYFSETQRNKGNFPGRFSGRQFSNSRSEMNVSTLELGDSALYLCASSFSPGTGADEQYFGPGTRLTVT.

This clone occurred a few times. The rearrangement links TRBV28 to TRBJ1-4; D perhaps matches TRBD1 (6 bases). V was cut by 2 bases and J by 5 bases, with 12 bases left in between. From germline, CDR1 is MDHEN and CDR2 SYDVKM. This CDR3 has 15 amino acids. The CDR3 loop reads CASSLGGGPNEKLFF. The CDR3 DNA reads TGTGCCAGCAGTTTAGGCGGGGGGCCCAATGAAAAACTGTTTTTT. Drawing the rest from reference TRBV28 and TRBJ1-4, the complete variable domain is DVKVTQSSRYLVKRTGEKVFLECVQDMDHENMFWYRQDPGLGLRLIYFSYDVKMKEKGDIPEGYSVSREKKERFSLILESASTNQTSMYLCASSLGGGPNEKLFFGSGTQLSVL.

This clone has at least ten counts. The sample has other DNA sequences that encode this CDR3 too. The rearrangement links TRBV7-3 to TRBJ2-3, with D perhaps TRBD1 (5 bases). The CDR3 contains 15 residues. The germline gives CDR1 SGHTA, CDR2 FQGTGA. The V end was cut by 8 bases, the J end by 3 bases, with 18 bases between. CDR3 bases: TGTGCCAGCGGCCCAGGGTACTTGGAAACAGATACGCAGTATTTT. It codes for CASGPGYLETDTQYF.

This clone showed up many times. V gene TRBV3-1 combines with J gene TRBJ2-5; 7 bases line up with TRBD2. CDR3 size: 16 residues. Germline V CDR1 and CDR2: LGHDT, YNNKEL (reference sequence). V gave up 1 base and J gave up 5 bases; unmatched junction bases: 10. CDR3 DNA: TGTGCCAGCAGCCAAGCGGCGGGGGTAATCCTGGAGACCCAGTACTTC. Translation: CASSQAAGVILETQYF.

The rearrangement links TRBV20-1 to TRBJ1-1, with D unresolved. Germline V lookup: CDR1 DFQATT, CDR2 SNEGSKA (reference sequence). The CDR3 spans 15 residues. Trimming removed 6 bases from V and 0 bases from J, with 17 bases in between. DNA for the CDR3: TGCAGTGCCCCCGCTGATGGGGAATTGAACACTGAAGCTTTCTTT. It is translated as CSAPADGELNTEAFF.

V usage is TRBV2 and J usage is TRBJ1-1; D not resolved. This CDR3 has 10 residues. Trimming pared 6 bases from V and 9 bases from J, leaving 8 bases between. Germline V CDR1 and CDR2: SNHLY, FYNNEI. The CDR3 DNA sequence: TGTGCCAGCAGACAAAGACAAGCTTTCTTT. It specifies CASRQRQAFF. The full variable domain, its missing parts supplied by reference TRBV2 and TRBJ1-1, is EPEVTQTPSHQVTQMGQEVILRCVPISNHLYFYWYRQILGQKVEFLVSFYNNEISEKSEIFDDQFSVERPDGSNFTLKIRSTKLEDSAMYFCASRQRQAFFGQGTRLTVV.

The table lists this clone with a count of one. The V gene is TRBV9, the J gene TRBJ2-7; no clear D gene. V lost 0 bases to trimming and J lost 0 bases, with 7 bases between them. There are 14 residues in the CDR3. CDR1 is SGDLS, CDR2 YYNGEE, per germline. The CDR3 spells CASSVGGSSYEQYF. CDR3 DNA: TGTGCCAGCAGCGTAGGAGGCAGCTCCTACGAGCAGTACTTC.